This TCR beta chain is drawn from a study of CD8 T cells in Susac syndrome (dated by TCRdb to 2018 to 2020). For the wider study: Among the sequenced Susac syndrome patients, six had clinically active disease and fewer than ten were in clinical remission. The study used repertoire sequencing to test whether antigen drove CD8+ T cell activation and differentiation in Susac syndrome. At blood withdrawal, Susac syndrome patients were therapy-naive, treated with corticosteroids (with IVIg additionally given to some), or treated with IVIg alone. CD8+ T cell repertoire clonality was compared between fewer than 13 healthy donors, approximately 14 Susac syndrome patients and roughly 15 multiple sclerosis patients. The paper as a whole reports these results and caveats: Looking at Susac-specific public clones, the researchers identified about 15 in the total CD8+ repertoire and a few in the CD8+ TEMRA repertoire. CD8+ repertoires in Susac syndrome showed clonal expansion, which was highest in CD8+ TEMRA cells and was greater in clinically active patients than in remitting patients. The TCR sequencing and HLA analysis was acknowledged to have included a relatively small number of individuals.

The CDR3 goes from the cysteine to the phenylalanine over 15 residues. Solely the CDR3 DNA is kept, with 45 bases framed from the first base. Clipping removes 5 bases from V and 1 base from J, with 7 as the unmatched junction base count. Based on the germline V gene (reference sequence), the CDR1 and CDR2 sequences are PRHDT and FYEKMQ. About this clonotype: There is no known antigen for this receptor. No base qualities exist here, and no much larger clone lies one base off it.

RNA was extracted using the RNeasy kit, and roughly 0.5 to 1 ug of the RNA was reverse transcribed with random hexamers. The immunoSEQ multiplex PCR assay, which covers 54 Vbeta and 13 Jbeta segments, was used to amplify TCR beta CDR3 regions. To correct PCR amplification bias, a synthetic template baseline was used for both primer optimization and computational correction. In the source study's methods: Only productive sequences were kept, with reads annotated to V, D and J genes according to IMGT and analyzed in immunoSEQ Analyzer. To calculate clonality, Shannon entropy was normalized by log2 of the number of productive unique sequences and then subtracted from one. Public and private clones were assessed among the 100 most prevalent clones of each patient and control. Clones were defined as Susac-specific if absent from the healthy and MS cohorts, from over a thousand published viral clones and from other ImmuneACCESS disease sequences. The raw public data were reprocessed by TCRdb itself: fastp quality trimming at Q25, MiXCR clonotype calling, in-frame beta chains only. Identical CDR3 proteins give one entry, which carries the most common genes and DNA. TCRdb assigned the V and J calls; the authors' analysis was not used. The sample table lists over 100,000 distinct CDR3 sequences, roughly 94% of them with a count of one. The ten largest clones take up 0.28% of the sample.

High-throughput TCR beta sequencing profiled peripheral blood CD8+ and CD4+ T cells from healthy donors, Susac syndrome patients and multiple sclerosis patients. Recently defined diagnostic criteria for definite or probable disease were met by the Susac syndrome patients. Bulk CD8+ and CD4+ T cells were purified by magnetic negative isolation, while CD8+ TEMRA cells were enriched using FACS. Blood was collected in EDTA tubes and processed within 24 hours, with PBMCs isolated through density gradient centrifugation. PBMCs intended for TCR sequencing were cryopreserved in liquid nitrogen and thawed later in a water bath at 37 degrees C. The sorted or isolated CD4+, CD8+ and CD8+ TEMRA cells reached a purity of at least 90%.

This sequence uses TRBV13 and TRBJ2-5; 7 middle bases align to TRBD2. The sequence derives from a human donor with Susac syndrome. Material: CD8+ T cells from PBMCs. This receptor has the CDR3 CASSTRLAVQETQYF. The nucleotide sequence reads as follows: TGTGCCAGCAGCACCCGACTAGCAGTCCAAGAGACCCAGTACTTC. Joined to the reference TRBV13 and TRBJ2-5 proteins, this CDR3 gives the full variable domain: AAGVIQSPRHLIKEKRETATLKCYPIPRHDTVYWYQQGPGQDPQFLISFYEKMQSDKGSIPDRFSAQQFSDYHSELNMSSLELGDSALYFCASSTRLAVQETQYFGPGTRLLVL.